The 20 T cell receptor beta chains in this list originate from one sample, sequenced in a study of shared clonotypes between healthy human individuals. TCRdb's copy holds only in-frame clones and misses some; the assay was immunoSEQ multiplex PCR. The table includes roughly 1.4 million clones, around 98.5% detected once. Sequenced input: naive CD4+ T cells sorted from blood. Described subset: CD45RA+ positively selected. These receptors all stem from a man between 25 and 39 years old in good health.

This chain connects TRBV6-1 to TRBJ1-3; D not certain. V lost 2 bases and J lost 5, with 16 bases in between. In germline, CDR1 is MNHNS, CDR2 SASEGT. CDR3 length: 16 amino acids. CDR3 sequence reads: CASSERMGFRRNTIYF. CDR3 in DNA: TGTGCCAGCAGTGAAAGAATGGGGTTTAGGAGAAACACCATATATTTT.

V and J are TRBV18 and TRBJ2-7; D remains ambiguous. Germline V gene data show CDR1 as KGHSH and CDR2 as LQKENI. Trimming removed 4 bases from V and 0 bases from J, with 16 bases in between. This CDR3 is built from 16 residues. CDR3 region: CASSLRLDGLSYEQYF. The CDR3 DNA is TGTGCCAGCTCACTCCGACTCGACGGTCTCTCCTACGAGCAGTACTTC.

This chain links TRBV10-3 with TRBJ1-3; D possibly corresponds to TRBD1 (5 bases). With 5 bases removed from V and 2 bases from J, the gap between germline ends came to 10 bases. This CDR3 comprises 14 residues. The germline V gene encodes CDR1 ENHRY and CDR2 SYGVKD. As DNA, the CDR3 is TGTGCCATCAGTTTAGACAGTCCTGGAAACACCATATATTTT. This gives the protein CAISLDSPGNTIYF.

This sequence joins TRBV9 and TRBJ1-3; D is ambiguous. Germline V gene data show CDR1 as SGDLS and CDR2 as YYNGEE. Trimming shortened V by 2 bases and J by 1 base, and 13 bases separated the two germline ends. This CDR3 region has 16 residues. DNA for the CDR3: TGTGCCAGCAGCGTTACAGCAAGAGCGTCTGGAAACACCATATATTTT. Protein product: CASSVTARASGNTIYF.

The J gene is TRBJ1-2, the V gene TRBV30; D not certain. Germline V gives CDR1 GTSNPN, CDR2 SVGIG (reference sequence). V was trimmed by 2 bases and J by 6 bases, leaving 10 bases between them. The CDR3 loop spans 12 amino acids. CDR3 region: CAWSRFGDGYTF. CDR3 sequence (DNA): TGTGCCTGGAGTCGTTTTGGGGATGGCTACACCTTC.

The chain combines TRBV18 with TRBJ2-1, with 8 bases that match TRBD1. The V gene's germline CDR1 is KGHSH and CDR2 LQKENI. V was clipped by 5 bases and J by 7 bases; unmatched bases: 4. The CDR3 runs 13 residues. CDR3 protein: CASSKTGDNEQFF. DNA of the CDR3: TGTGCCAGCTCAAAGACAGGGGATAATGAGCAGTTCTTC.

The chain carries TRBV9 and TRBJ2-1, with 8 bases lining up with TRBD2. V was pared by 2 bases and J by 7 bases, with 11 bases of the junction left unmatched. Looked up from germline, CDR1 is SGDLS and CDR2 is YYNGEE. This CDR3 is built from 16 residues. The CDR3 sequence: CASSVGTGGLGNEQFF. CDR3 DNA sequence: TGTGCCAGCAGCGTCGGGACGGGAGGGCTGGGTAATGAGCAGTTCTTC.

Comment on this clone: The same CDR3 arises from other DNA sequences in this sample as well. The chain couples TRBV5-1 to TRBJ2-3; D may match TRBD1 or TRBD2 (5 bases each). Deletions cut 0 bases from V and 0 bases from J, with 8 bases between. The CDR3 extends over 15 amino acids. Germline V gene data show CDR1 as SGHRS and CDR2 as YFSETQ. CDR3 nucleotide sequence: TGCGCCAGCAGCTTGGATGAGGGGAGCACAGATACGCAGTATTTT. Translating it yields CASSLDEGSTDTQYF.

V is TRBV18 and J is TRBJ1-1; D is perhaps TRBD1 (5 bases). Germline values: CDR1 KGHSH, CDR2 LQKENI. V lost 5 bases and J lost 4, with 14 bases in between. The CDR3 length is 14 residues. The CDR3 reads CASSLGGTATEAFF. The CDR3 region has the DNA TGTGCCAGCTCATTGGGGGGGACGGCCACTGAAGCTTTCTTT. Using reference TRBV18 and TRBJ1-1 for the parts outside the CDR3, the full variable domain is NAGVMQNPRHLVRRRGQEARLRCSPMKGHSHVYWYRQLPEEGLKFMVYLQKENIIDESGMPKERFSAEFPKEGPSILRIQQVVRGDSAAYFCASSLGGTATEAFFGQGTRLTVV.

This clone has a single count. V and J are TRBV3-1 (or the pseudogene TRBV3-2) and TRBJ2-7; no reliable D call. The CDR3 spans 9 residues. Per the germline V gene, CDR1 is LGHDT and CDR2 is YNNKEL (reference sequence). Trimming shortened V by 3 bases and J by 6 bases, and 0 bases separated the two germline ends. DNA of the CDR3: TGTGCCAGCAGCCACGAGCAGTACTTC. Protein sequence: CASSHEQYF.

The CDR3 coding sequence is TGTGCCAGCAGTTTACGTCTCACCCAGAGGACTAGCGGGACGCCCTACGAGCAGTACTTC. Translation: CASSLRLTQRTSGTPYEQYF. The genes are TRBV27 and TRBJ2-7; 12 bases align to TRBD2. Germline values: CDR1 MNHEY, CDR2 SMNVEV (reference sequence). The CDR3 has 20 residues. V was clipped by 2 bases and J by 2 bases; unmatched bases: 16.

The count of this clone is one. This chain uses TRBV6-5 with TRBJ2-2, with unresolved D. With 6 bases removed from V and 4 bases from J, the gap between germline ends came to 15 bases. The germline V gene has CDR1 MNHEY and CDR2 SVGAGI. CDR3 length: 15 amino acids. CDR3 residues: CASSPGQLGTGELFF. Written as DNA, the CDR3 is TGTGCCAGCAGCCCCGGGCAGCTGGGCACCGGGGAGCTGTTTTTT.

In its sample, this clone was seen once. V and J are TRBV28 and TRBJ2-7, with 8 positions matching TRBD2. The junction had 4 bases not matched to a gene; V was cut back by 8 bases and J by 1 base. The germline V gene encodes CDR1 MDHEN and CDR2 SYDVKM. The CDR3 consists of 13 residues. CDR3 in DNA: TGTGCCAGCCTTAGCGGGGATTCCTACGAGCAGTACTTC. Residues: CASLSGDSYEQYF.

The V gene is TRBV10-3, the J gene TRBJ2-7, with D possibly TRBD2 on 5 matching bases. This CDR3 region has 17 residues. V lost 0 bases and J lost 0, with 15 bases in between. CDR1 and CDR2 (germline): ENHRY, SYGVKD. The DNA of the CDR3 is TGTGCCATCAGTGAGTCTATCCGGGGTCCTAGCTCCTACGAGCAGTACTTC. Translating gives CAISESIRGPSSYEQYF.

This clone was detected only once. The CDR3 sequence: CASSVSGIRGASTDTQYF. CDR3 bases: TGTGCCAGCAGCGTCAGCGGTATACGTGGTGCTAGCACAGATACGCAGTATTTT. The rearrangement links TRBV9 to TRBJ2-3; the D gene is possibly TRBD2 (5 bases). V gave up 2 bases and J gave up 0 bases, with 19 bases separating them. This CDR3 has 18 residues. Germline V CDR1 and CDR2: SGDLS, YYNGEE. Full variable domain (outside the CDR3, taken from reference TRBV9 and TRBJ2-3): DSGVTQTPKHLITATGQRVTLRCSPRSGDLSVYWYQQSLDQGLQFLIQYYNGEERAKGNILERFSAQQFPDLHSELNLSSLELGDSALYFCASSVSGIRGASTDTQYFGPGTRLTVL.

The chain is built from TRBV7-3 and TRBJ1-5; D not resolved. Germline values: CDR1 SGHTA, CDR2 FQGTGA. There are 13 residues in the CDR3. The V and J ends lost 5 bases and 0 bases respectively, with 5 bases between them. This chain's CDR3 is CASSQDSNQPQHF. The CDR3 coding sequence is TGTGCCAGCAGCCAGGATAGCAATCAGCCCCAGCATTTT.

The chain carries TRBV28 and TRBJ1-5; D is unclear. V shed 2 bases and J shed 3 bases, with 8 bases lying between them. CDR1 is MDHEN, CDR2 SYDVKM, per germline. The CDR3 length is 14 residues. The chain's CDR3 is CASSLKGFNQPQHF. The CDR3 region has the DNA TGTGCCAGCAGTTTAAAAGGGTTCAATCAGCCCCAGCATTTT.

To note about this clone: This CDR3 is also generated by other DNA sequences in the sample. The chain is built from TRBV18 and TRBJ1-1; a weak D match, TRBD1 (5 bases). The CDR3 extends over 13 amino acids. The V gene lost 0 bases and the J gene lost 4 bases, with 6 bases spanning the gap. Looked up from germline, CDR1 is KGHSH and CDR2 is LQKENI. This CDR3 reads CASSPPGTTEAFF. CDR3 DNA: TGTGCCAGCTCACCACCGGGGACCACTGAAGCTTTCTTT.

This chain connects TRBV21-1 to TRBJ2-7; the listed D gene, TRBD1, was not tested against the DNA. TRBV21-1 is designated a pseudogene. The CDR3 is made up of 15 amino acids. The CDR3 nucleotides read TGTGCCAGCAGCAAAGCGCTAGGACAAAATTACGAGCAGTACTTC. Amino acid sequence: CASSKALGQNYEQYF.

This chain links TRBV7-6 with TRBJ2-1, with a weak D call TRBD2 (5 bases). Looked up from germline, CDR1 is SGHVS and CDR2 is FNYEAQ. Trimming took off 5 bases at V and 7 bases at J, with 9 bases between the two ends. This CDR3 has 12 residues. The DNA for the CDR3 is TGTGCCAGCAGCCCGCCGGGAAATGAGCAGTTCTTC. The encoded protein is CASSPPGNEQFF.